The 6 T cell receptor beta chains in this list originate from one sample, sequenced in a study of blood T cells in healthy people across ages. A second PCR, run for about 6 to 11 cycles, used a sample-barcoded 5' primer plus a J-beta primer mix. TCRdb reprocessed the 5' RACE reads with MiXCR, giving one entry per CDR3 protein. The table lists more than 550,000 distinct CDR3 sequences, 22% of them singletons. The source material was blood. All receptors come from an older man in good health.

J is TRBJ1-4 and V is TRBV2; D unresolved. Per the germline V gene, CDR1 is SNHLY and CDR2 is FYNNEI. The CDR3 consists of 15 residues. Trimming cost V 6 bases and J 0 bases, with 11 bases left between them. The CDR3 is CASRGGLTTNEKLFF. CDR3 coding DNA: TGTGCCAGCAGGGGAGGACTTACAACTAATGAAAAACTGTTTTTT. Looking up the rest from reference TRBV2 and TRBJ1-4 gives the full variable domain: EPEVTQTPSHQVTQMGQEVILRCVPISNHLYFYWYRQILGQKVEFLVSFYNNEISEKSEIFDDQFSVERPDGSNFTLKIRSTKLEDSAMYFCASRGGLTTNEKLFFGSGTQLSVL.

The gene calls are TRBV9 and TRBJ2-7, with a possible D match to TRBD1 (6 bases). Germline V CDR1 and CDR2: SGDLS, YYNGEE. This CDR3 has 15 amino acids. Trimming pared 0 bases from V and 4 bases from J, leaving 14 bases between. CDR3 sequence reads: CASSVEAGDDYEQYF. CDR3 bases: TGTGCCAGCAGCGTAGAGGCAGGGGACGATTACGAGCAGTACTTC.

This clonotype was picked up many times. Here the CDR3 reads CSVEGGTSGRAIDEQFF. Here the CDR3 DNA reads TGCAGCGTTGAAGGTGGTACTAGCGGGAGGGCCATCGATGAGCAGTTCTTC. The chain carries TRBV29-1 and TRBJ2-1, with 13 bases lining up with TRBD2. The CDR3 spans 17 residues. The V gene's germline CDR1 is SQVTM and CDR2 ANQGSEA. Trimming at V came to 1 base and at J to 8 bases, leaving 11 bases not matched to a gene.

This clonotype has only a few counts. V gene TRBV5-1 combines with J gene TRBJ1-4, with D unresolved. V lost 0 bases to trimming and J lost 2 bases, with 5 bases between them. The length of the CDR3 is 14 residues. Germline V gene data show CDR1 as SGHRS and CDR2 as YFSETQ. This CDR3 is CASSLDGTNEKLFF. In DNA, the CDR3 is TGCGCCAGCAGCTTGGACGGGACTAATGAAAAACTGTTTTTT. Complete variable domain (other parts from reference TRBV5-1 and TRBJ1-4): KAGVTQTPRYLIKTRGQQVTLSCSPISGHRSVSWYQQTPGQGLQFLFEYFSETQRNKGNFPGRFSGRQFSNSRSEMNVSTLELGDSALYLCASSLDGTNEKLFFGSGTQLSVL.

This clonotype has a handful of counts. J is TRBJ1-3 and V is TRBV18; no clear D gene. V lost 3 bases and J 11 bases, leaving 8 bases between the germline ends. This CDR3 has 11 amino acids. Looked up from germline, CDR1 is KGHSH and CDR2 is LQKENI. The DNA for the CDR3 is TGTGCCAGCTCACCGGGGTCGTCCATATATTTT. Translation: CASSPGSSIYF.

There are a few counts of this clonotype. J is TRBJ2-6 and V is TRBV18, with TRBD2 matching over 7 bases. The CDR3 runs 18 residues. With 5 bases clipped from V and 0 bases from J, the junction kept 10 bases outside the gene matches. CDR1 is KGHSH, CDR2 LQKENI, per germline. The CDR3 coding sequence is TGTGCCAGCTCAGCGGGGGTACCCCACTTCTCTGGGGCCAACGTCCTGACTTTC. Encoded protein: CASSAGVPHFSGANVLTF.